A selection of T cell receptor beta chains follows, all from one sample in a study of T-cell reconstitution after alpha-beta-depleted transplantation in children. TCRdb ran MiXCR on the PCR reads and lists one entry per CDR3 protein. In the table there are 530,000 or so distinct CDR3 sequences, 25% to 30% of which are singletons. This material consisted of PBMCs, taken before TCRalphabeta/CD19-depleted stem cell transplant. The receptors come from a boy in the first two years of life with Wiskott-Aldrich syndrome, due to receive a stem cell transplant. Both conserved end residues are part of each CDR3. D genes are given only for firm matches.

D gene,V gene,CDR3 length,J gene,CDR3 protein
TRBD2,TRBV10-3,17,TRBJ2-1,CAISESPGLAGSNEQFF
.,TRBV12-3/TRBV12-4,14,TRBJ2-6,CASSLRTGANVLTF
TRBD2,TRBV10-3,20,TRBJ2-1,CAISEGGSGNPRSSYNEQFF
.,TRBV3-1,14,TRBJ2-5,CASSHSDRKETQYF
TRBD2,TRBV5-1,17,TRBJ2-5,CASSLAALAGLQETQYF
.,TRBV29-1,14,TRBJ1-1,CSVGRGLSFTEAFF
TRBD1,TRBV10-3,15,TRBJ2-5,CAISKSQGFQETQYF
.,TRBV4-1,17,TRBJ1-6,CASSQGQASSYNSPLHF
.,TRBV16,11,TRBJ1-4,CASSPGLKLFF
.,TRBV5-1,17,TRBJ2-3,CASSLTGTSIGTDTQYF
.,TRBV5-1,15,TRBJ2-5,CASSLAGLTQETQYF
.,TRBV19,10,TRBJ2-1,CASGLHEQFF
.,TRBV10-1,16,TRBJ1-2,CARVQCGGRTNYGYTF
.,TRBV3-1,14,TRBJ2-2,CASSPWWQTGELFF
TRBD2,TRBV12-3/TRBV12-4,17,TRBJ2-2,CASSFTLAGGNTGELFF
TRBD1,TRBV5-1,15,TRBJ2-7,CASSRAGQGVGEQYF
.,TRBV28,12,TRBJ2-7,CASSSGHGEQYF
.,TRBV4-1,14,TRBJ1-5,CASSQFRVHQPQHF
TRBD2,TRBV12-3/TRBV12-4,16,TRBJ2-3,CASMIRAGRGRDTQYF
.,TRBV4-2,14,TRBJ2-1,CASSRDPSLNEQFF
.,TRBV28,15,TRBJ2-3,CASRMTGARTDTQYF
TRBD1,TRBV20-1,13,TRBJ1-1,CSAMTGAHTEAFF
.,TRBV10-2,16,TRBJ1-2,CASSMVRGGSNYGYTF
TRBD1,TRBV28,15,TRBJ1-1,CASSSLQGGSAEAFF
TRBD2,TRBV15,15,TRBJ2-1,CATSSGLAGANEQFF
.,TRBV6-5,14,TRBJ2-5,CASSYGQASKTQYF
TRBD1,TRBV20-1,14,TRBJ2-7,CSATGQRATYEQYF
.,TRBV6-1,14,TRBJ1-1,CASSPSWVVTEAFF
.,TRBV5-1,14,TRBJ2-1,CASSLGLRQYEQFF
.,TRBV3-1,13,TRBJ2-5,CASSPPGAGGQYF
TRBD1,TRBV5-1,14,TRBJ1-2,CASSGGQGAYGYTF
.,TRBV27,15,TRBJ2-1,CASSLTWSSYNEQFF
.,TRBV6-6,13,TRBJ1-2,CASRPTEAGRYTF
.,TRBV3-1,15,TRBJ2-1,CASSQDEAAVHEQFF
TRBD2,TRBV11-2,17,TRBJ2-3,CASNDCQRETPTDTQYF
.,TRBV20-1,11,TRBJ1-2,CSARTGPGYTF
TRBD1,TRBV20-1,14,TRBJ2-3,CSAVDRGNTDTQYF
.,TRBV27,14,TRBJ2-2,CASSLRSRTGELFF
.,TRBV21-1,17,TRBJ2-7,CASSKALLAGHSYEQYF
.,TRBV5-1,15,TRBJ2-7,CASSRKVTGDYEQYF
.,TRBV20-1,13,TRBJ1-6,CSAREQGGSPLHF
.,TRBV5-1,14,TRBJ2-5,CASSPRLLEETQYF
.,TRBV10-2,12,TRBJ2-7,CASRVGVYEQYF
.,TRBV7-9,13,TRBJ2-1,CASSPISYNEQFF
.,TRBV18,13,TRBJ2-3,CASSPQSTDTQYF
.,TRBV20-1,17,TRBJ1-5,CSAPSMTAIQYNQPQHF
.,TRBV7-8,13,TRBJ1-1,CASSSRAGTEAFF
.,TRBV7-7,13,TRBJ2-3,CASRRSPADTQYF
.,TRBV30,11,TRBJ2-1,CAWKGWEEQFF